Described below is a single TCR beta chain sequence and its context. Its antigen is as yet unknown. On roughly day 10 of culture, CD4+ T cells were separated out. Vaccine administered to participants consisted of two doses of either BNT162b2 or mRNA-1273. The sample belongs to a study of vaccination effects on CD4 cells after COVID-19. V was trimmed by 0 bases and J by 5 bases, leaving 3 bases between them. Per the germline V gene, CDR1 is MNHEY and CDR2 is SVGEGT. The CDR3 is 12 residues long. The assay was immunoSEQ multiplex PCR, and TCRdb's table has in-frame clones only and misses some. This sample carries fewer than 60,000 clones, just under 80% of them seen once, and the ten largest clones take about 4.5%.

The sample here was CD4+ T cells from PBMCs cultured without peptide, taken after COVID-19 vaccination. The TCR comes from a human donor who received a COVID-19 vaccine. The rearrangement joins TRBV6-2 or TRBV6-3 to TRBJ2-3; D ambiguous. CDR3 loop: CASSYSKDTQYF. The CDR3 region has the DNA TGTGCCAGCAGTTACTCGAAAGATACGCAGTATTTT.